This TCR beta chain was sequenced for a study of shared clonotypes between healthy human individuals. The study, taken as a whole, reports: Generation probability values for non-shared clonotypes were lower than those for clonotypes shared by all four donors.

With respect to this clone: Its antigen is still unknown.

The assay ran at deep level. Assay used: immunoSEQ multiplex PCR; TCRdb lists only in-frame clones, some missing. The sample lists approximately 500,000 clones; approximately 95% were seen once. The CDR3 extends over 15 amino acids. CDR1 SGHAT and CDR2 FQNNGV come from the germline V gene. Germline trimming cut 2 bases from V and 2 bases from J; bases unmatched to any gene: 4. The TCR originated in a woman between 25 and 40 years old in good health. The chain employs TRBV11-2 and TRBJ2-3; 7 positions match TRBD2. Material for sequencing was naive CD4+ T cells sorted from blood. Subset of the sample: CD45RA+ positively selected. Written as DNA, the CDR3 is TGTGCCAGCAGCTTATTGCGGGAGAACACAGATACGCAGTATTTT. Encoded protein: CASSLLRENTDTQYF.